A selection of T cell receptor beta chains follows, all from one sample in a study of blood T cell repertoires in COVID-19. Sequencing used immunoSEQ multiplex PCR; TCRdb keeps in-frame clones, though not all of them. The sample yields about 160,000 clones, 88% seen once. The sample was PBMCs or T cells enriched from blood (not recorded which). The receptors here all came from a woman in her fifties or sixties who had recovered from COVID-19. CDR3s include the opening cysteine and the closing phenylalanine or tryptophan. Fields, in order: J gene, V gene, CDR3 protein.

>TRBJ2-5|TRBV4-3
CASSQAGQVIETQYF
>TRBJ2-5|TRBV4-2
CASSQEGGRKETQYF
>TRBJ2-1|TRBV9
CASSPRGARLAGGNEQFF
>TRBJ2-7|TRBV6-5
CASSPTGDHEQYF
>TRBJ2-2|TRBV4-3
CASSPGTSGGAGTGELFF
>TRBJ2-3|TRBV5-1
CASRSADTQYF
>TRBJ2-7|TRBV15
CATSRGRDSYEQYF
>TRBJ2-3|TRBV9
CASSVSSGGANTQYF
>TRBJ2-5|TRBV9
CASSSSGTMQETQYF
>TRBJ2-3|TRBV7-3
CASSPGLAGYGRTDTQYF
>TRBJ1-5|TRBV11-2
CASSLGLEGNQPQHF
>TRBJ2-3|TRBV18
CASSALSGGVADTQYF
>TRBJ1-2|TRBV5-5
CASSLLQGASNYGYTF
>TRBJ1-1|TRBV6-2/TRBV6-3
CASSYVPRTEAFF
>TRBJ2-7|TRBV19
CASSIGRVYEQYF
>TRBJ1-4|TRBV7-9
CASSLVRPGGREKLFF
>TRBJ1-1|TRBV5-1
CASSFRLGVSREAGTEAFF
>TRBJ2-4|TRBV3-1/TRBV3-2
CASSGQGFSSGGRGNIQYF
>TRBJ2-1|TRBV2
CASASDGRGADNEQFF
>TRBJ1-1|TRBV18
CASSPPRTGQNTEAFF
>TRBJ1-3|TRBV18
CASSPREASGNTIYF
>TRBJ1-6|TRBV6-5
CASSYAAANSPLHF
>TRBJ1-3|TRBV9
CASRGGSGNTIYF
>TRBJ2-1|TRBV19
CASSKTSGGVNNEQFF
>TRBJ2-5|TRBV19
CASSPLGPGNQETQYF
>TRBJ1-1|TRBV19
CASSPRQGHTEAFF
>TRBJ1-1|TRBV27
CASSLRVGWNTEAFF
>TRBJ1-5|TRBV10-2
CASSEWGVRQPQHF
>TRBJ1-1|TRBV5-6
CASSSWDRVAEAFF
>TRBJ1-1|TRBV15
CATSRDLPLEKMNTEAFF
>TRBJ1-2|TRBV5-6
CASSFSTGKGGYTF
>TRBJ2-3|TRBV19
CASSPGTGRTDTQYF
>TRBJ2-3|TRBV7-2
CASRTASGTDTQYF
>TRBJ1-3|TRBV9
CASSPTGLTAGNTIYF
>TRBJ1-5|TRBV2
CASRGQGNQPQHF
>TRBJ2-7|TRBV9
CASSVGDFSSYEQYF
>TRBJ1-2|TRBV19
CASSIQGGDYGYTF
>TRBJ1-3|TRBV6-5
CASWSAGNTIYF
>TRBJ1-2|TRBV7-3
CASSLQAGYGYTF
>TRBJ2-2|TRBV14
CASSQEVWTGGGGELFF
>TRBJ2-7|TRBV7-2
CASSLGAVSSYEQYF
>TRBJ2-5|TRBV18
CASSPPYRGQETQYF
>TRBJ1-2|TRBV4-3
CASSRDSQLNYGYTF
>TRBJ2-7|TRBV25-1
CASSDNYEQYF
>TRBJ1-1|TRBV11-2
CASSYLQGTEAFF